A single sample is the source of the 5 T cell receptor beta chains below, sequenced in a study of T cells in Graves' hyperthyroidism and ophthalmopathy. From RNA transcripts, TCR beta CDR3 regions were amplified. HTBI primers were the set used in a first-round RT-PCR of the TCR CDR3. One entry per CDR3 protein results from TCRdb running MiXCR on the multiplex PCR reads. Altogether under 450,000 distinct CDR3 sequences are present, about 15% being singletons, with the ten largest covering around 35%. The sample was blood. All receptors derive from a woman between 25 and 40 years old with Graves' hyperthyroidism that later progressed to Graves' ophthalmopathy.

V and J are TRBV27 and TRBJ1-2; no clear D gene. Germline lookup yields CDR1 MNHEY and CDR2 SMNVEV (reference sequence). The V and J ends lost 2 bases and 3 bases respectively, with 16 bases between them. The CDR3 has 16 residues. The CDR3 coding sequence is TGTGCCAGCAGTTTAGTGGCGGGTGATGGCGACTATGGCTACACCTTC. Amino acid sequence: CASSLVAGDGDYGYTF.

V usage is TRBV5-1 and J usage is TRBJ1-5; 11 bases are shared with TRBD1. V lost 4 bases to trimming and J lost 8 bases; unmatched junction nucleotides: 2. The CDR3 spans 13 residues. CDR1 and CDR2 from the germline V gene are SGHRS and YFSETQ. The CDR3 sequence is CASSRDRGKPQHF. CDR3 nucleotide sequence: TGCGCCAGCAGCAGGGACAGGGGGAAGCCCCAGCATTTT.

This clonotype was recorded many times. The rearrangement links TRBV6-1 to TRBJ1-3, with TRBD1 matching over 9 bases. Germline V lookup: CDR1 MNHNS, CDR2 SASEGT. CDR3 length: 17 residues. Germline trimming cut 6 bases from V and 2 bases from J; bases unmatched to any gene: 11. The CDR3 loop is CASSRQKGQGTGNTIYF. CDR3 nucleotide sequence: TGTGCCAGCAGCAGGCAAAAGGGACAGGGAACTGGAAACACCATATATTTT.

This clonotype was seen ten or more times. The chain uses TRBV3-1 and TRBJ1-6, with D uncertain. CDR3 length: 15 amino acids. V was clipped by 2 bases and J by 4 bases, with 9 bases between them. Per germline, CDR1 LGHDT and CDR2 YNNKEL (reference sequence). CDR3 sequence: CASSQSRLYNSPLHF. CDR3 bases: TGTGCCAGCAGCCAATCACGGCTATATAATTCACCCCTCCACTTT.

There are many counts of this clonotype. The rearrangement uses TRBV7-8 and TRBJ2-7; 7 bases map to TRBD1. CDR3 length: 14 amino acids. CDR1 and CDR2 from the germline V gene are SGHVS and FQNEAQ. The ends lost 5 bases at V and 1 base at J; junction bases unmatched: 5. In DNA, the CDR3 is TGTGCCAGCAGCAATAGGGGGCGATCCTACGAGCAGTACTTC. This translates into CASSNRGRSYEQYF.